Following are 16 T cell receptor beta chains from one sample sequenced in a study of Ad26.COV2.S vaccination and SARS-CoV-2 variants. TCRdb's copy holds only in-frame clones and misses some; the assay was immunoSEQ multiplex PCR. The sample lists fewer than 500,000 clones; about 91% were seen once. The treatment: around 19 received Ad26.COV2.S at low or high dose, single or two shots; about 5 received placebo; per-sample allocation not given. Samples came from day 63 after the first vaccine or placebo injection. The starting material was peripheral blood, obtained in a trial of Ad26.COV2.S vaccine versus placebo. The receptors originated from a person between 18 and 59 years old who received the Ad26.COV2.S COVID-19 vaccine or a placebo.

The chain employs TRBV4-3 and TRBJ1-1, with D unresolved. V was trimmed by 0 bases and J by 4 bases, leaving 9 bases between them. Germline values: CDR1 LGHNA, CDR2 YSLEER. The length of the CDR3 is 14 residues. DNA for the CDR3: TGCGCCAGCAGCCAAGACCCCGGGTCCACTGAAGCTTTCTTT. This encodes CASSQDPGSTEAFF.

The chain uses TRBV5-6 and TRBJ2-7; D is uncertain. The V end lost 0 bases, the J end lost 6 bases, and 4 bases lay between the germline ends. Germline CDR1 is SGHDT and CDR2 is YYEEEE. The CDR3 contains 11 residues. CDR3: CASSLGGEQYF. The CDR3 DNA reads TGTGCCAGCAGCTTGGGGGGCGAGCAGTACTTC.

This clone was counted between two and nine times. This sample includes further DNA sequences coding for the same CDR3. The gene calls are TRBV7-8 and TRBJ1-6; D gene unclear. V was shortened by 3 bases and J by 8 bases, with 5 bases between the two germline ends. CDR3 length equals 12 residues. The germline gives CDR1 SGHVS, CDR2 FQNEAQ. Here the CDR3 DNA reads TGTGCCAGCAGCTTTCCCCATTCACCCCTCCACTTT. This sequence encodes CASSFPHSPLHF.

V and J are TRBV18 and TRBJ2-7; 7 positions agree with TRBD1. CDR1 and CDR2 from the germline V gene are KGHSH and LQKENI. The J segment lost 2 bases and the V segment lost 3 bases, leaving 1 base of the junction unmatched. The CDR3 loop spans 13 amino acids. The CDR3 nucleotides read TGTGCCAGCTCACCGGGACAGACCTACGAGCAGTACGTC. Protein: CASSPGQTYEQYV.

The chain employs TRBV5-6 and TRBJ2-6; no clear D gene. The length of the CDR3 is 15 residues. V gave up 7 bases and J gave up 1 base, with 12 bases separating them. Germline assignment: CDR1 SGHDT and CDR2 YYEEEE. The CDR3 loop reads CASASKRSGANVLTF. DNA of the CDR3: TGTGCCAGCGCATCGAAAAGGTCTGGGGCCAACGTCCTGACTTTC.

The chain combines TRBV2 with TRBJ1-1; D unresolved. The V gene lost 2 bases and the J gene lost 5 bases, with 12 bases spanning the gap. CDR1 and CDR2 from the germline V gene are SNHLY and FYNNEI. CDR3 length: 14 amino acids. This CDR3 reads CASSERSLGTEAFF. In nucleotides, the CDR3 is TGTGCCAGCAGTGAACGTTCCCTGGGGACTGAAGCTTTCTTT.

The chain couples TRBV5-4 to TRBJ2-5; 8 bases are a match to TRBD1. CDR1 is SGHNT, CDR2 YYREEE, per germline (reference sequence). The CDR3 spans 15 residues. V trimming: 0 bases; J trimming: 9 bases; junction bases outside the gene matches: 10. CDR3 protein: CASSLAPGGQGSQYF. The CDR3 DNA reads TGTGCCAGCAGCTTGGCGCCAGGGGGCCAGGGATCCCAGTACTTC.

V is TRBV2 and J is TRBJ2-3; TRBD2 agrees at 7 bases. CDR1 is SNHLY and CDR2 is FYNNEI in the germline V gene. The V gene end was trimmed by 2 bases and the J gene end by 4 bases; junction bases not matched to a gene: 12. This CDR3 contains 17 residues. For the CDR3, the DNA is TGTGCCAGCAGTGAATCCGGAGAACTAGCGTGGGCAGATACGCAGTATTTT. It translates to CASSESGELAWADTQYF. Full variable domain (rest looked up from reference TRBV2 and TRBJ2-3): EPEVTQTPSHQVTQMGQEVILRCVPISNHLYFYWYRQILGQKVEFLVSFYNNEISEKSEIFDDQFSVERPDGSNFTLKIRSTKLEDSAMYFCASSESGELAWADTQYFGPGTRLTVL.

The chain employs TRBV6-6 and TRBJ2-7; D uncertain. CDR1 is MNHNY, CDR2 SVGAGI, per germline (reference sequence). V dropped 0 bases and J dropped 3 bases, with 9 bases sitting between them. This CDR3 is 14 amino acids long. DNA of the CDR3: TGTGCCAGCAGTTACTCCAGGCCCTACTACGAGCAGTACTTC. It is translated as CASSYSRPYYEQYF.

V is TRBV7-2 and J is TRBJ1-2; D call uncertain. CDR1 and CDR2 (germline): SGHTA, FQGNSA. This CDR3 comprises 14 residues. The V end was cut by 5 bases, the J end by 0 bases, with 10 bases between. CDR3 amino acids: CASSRPGTNYGYTF. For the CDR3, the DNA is TGTGCCAGCAGCCGCCCCGGGACTAACTATGGCTACACCTTC.

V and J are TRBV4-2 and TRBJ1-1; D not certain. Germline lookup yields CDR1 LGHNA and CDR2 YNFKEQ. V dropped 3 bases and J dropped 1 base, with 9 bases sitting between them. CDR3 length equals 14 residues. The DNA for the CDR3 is TGTGCCAGCAGCCACGTCAGCCAGAACACTGAAGCTTTCTTT. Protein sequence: CASSHVSQNTEAFF.

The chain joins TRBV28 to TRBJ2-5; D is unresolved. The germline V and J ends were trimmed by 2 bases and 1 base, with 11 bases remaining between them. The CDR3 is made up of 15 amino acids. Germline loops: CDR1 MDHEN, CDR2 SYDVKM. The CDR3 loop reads CASSLGVVSQETQYF. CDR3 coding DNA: TGTGCCAGCAGTTTAGGTGTGGTCAGCCAAGAGACCCAGTACTTC.

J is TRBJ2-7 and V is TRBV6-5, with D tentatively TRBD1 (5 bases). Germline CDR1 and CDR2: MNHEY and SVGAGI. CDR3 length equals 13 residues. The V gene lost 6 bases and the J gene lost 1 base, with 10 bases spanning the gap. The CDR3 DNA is TGTGCCAGCAGGAGCTACAGGTCCTACGAGCAGTACTTC. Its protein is CASRSYRSYEQYF.

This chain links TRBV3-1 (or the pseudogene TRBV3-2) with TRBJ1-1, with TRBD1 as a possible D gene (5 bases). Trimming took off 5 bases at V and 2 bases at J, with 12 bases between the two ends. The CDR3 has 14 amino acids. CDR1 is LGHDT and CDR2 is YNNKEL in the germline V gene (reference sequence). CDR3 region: CASSSPDRNTEAFF. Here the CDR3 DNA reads TGTGCCAGCAGCTCCCCCGACAGAAACACTGAAGCTTTCTTT.

In DNA form, the CDR3 reads TGCGCCAGCAGCTTGGACAGGGAGGGTCAGCCCCAGCATTTT. Amino acid sequence: CASSLDREGQPQHF. This chain joins TRBV5-1 and TRBJ1-5; TRBD1 might be the D (6 bases). The CDR3 has 14 amino acids. The V end was cut by 0 bases, the J end by 6 bases, with 10 bases between. Germline V lookup: CDR1 SGHRS, CDR2 YFSETQ.

The CDR3 sequence: CASSRASGVYSNQPQHF. The CDR3 coding sequence is TGCGCCAGCAGCCGGGCTAGTGGGGTCTATAGCAATCAGCCCCAGCATTTT. The rearrangement joins TRBV4-1 to TRBJ1-5; unclear D gene. This CDR3 is 17 amino acids long. Germline assignment: CDR1 MGHRA and CDR2 YSYEKL. Trimming removed 4 bases from V and 0 bases from J, with 16 bases in between.